These 27 T cell receptor beta chains share one sample of origin, sequenced in a study of T cell changes during pregnancy in multiple sclerosis. The repertoire was sequenced with immunoSEQ multiplex PCR; TCRdb's copy has only in-frame clones and lacks some. Seen here are 50,000 or so clones, approximately 90% observed once, and the top ten hold about 9.4%. Specimen: CD8+ T cells from peripheral blood mononuclear cells, collected after pregnancy. These receptors originate from a female donor with multiple sclerosis, enrolled in a pregnancy study.

This clone was seen a handful of times. The chain carries TRBV6-1 and TRBJ1-1; unclear D gene. The CDR3 is 12 residues long. In germline, CDR1 is MNHNS, CDR2 SASEGT. V was pared by 2 bases and J by 7 bases, with 8 bases between. Here the CDR3 DNA reads TGTGCCAGCAGTGAACTCGGGATTGAAGCTTTCTTT. Its translation is CASSELGIEAFF.

The chain uses TRBV7-3 and TRBJ2-3, with D perhaps TRBD1 (5 bases). V lost 2 bases and J 0 bases, leaving 9 bases between the germline ends. The CDR3 sequence is 15 residues long. The germline gives CDR1 SGHTA, CDR2 FQGTGA. The CDR3 sequence: CASSLAGPSTDTQYF. The DNA for the CDR3 is TGTGCCAGCAGCTTAGCAGGGCCGAGCACAGATACGCAGTATTTT.

This rearrangement joins TRBV15 to TRBJ2-3; a weak D match, TRBD2 (6 bases). CDR3 length: 13 residues. The V end lost 5 bases, the J end lost 1 base, and 7 bases lay between the germline ends. Per germline, CDR1 LNHNV and CDR2 YYDKDF (reference sequence). The CDR3 region is CATSSGGTDTQYF. In DNA, the CDR3 is TGTGCCACCAGCTCGGGGGGCACAGATACGCAGTATTTT.

The chain is built from TRBV9 and TRBJ2-1; 9 bases agree with TRBD1. V trimming: 4 bases; J trimming: 7 bases; junction bases outside the gene matches: 9. The CDR3 spans 15 residues. The germline V gene encodes CDR1 SGDLS and CDR2 YYNGEE. The CDR3 nucleotides are TGTGCCAGCAGCCCCGGGACAGGGATTTCAAATGAGCAGTTCTTC. Encoded protein: CASSPGTGISNEQFF.

CDR3 nucleotide sequence: TGCGCCAGCAGCCACTCGGTCGGGACAGGGTACAATGAGCAGTTCTTC. It codes for CASSHSVGTGYNEQFF. This chain joins TRBV4-1 and TRBJ2-1; TRBD1 matches at 9 bases. V was clipped by 3 bases and J by 4 bases; unmatched bases: 7. This CDR3 spans 16 amino acids. CDR1 is MGHRA, CDR2 YSYEKL, per germline.

The chain uses TRBV27 and TRBJ2-2; D is possibly TRBD2 (5 bases). V was clipped by 2 bases and J by 4 bases, with 8 bases between them. This CDR3 has 14 residues. The germline gives CDR1 MNHEY, CDR2 SMNVEV (reference sequence). The CDR3 region has the DNA TGTGCCAGCAGTTTACGCGGGTCCACCGGGGAGCTGTTTTTT. It codes for CASSLRGSTGELFF.

A single count supports this clone. The chain joins TRBV9 to TRBJ2-3; 9 bases fit TRBD2. Germline assignment: CDR1 SGDLS and CDR2 YYNGEE. This CDR3 is built from 16 residues. The V and J ends lost 0 bases and 8 bases, in that order; junction bases with no gene match: 10. The CDR3 is CASSVARRGGPGTQYF. In DNA, the CDR3 is TGTGCCAGCAGCGTAGCTCGGCGGGGGGGGCCGGGTACGCAGTATTTT.

The chain couples TRBV14 to TRBJ1-6; TRBD1 agrees at 9 bases. This CDR3 comprises 18 residues. CDR1 and CDR2 (germline): SGHDN, FVKESK. The V gene end was trimmed by 0 bases and the J gene end by 10 bases; junction bases not matched to a gene: 13. The CDR3 reads CASSQDRRVGQGDSPLHF. CDR3 nucleotides: TGTGCCAGCAGCCAAGATCGTAGAGTGGGACAGGGCGACTCACCCCTCCACTTT.

This chain uses TRBV30 with TRBJ1-2; 8 bases align to TRBD1. Germline V lookup: CDR1 GTSNPN, CDR2 SVGIG (reference sequence). There are 16 residues in the CDR3. V dropped 4 bases and J dropped 0; count of bases not matched to a gene: 10. CDR3 DNA sequence: TGTGCCTGGACCGTGGCGGGGGACAGGACTAACTATGGCTACACCTTC. Translating it yields CAWTVAGDRTNYGYTF.

This clone was observed once. V is TRBV2 and J is TRBJ2-7, with a tentative D call TRBD2 (6 bases). Germline loops: CDR1 SNHLY, CDR2 FYNNEI. V lost 7 bases and J lost 3, with 13 bases in between. The CDR3 is 13 residues long. The CDR3 is CASMGQGLYEQYF. The CDR3 DNA reads as TGTGCCAGCATGGGGCAGGGACTCTACGAGCAGTACTTC.

This sequence joins TRBV11-2 and TRBJ1-1; D is undetermined. The CDR3 has 11 residues. CDR1 and CDR2 (germline): SGHAT, FQNNGV. Trimming shortened V by 3 bases and J by 7 bases, and 6 bases separated the two germline ends. CDR3 DNA sequence: TGTGCCAGCAGCTTTGGGAGTGAAGCTTTCTTT. Its protein is CASSFGSEAFF.

The chain links TRBV6-1 to TRBJ2-7, with D tentatively TRBD1 (6 bases). The V end lost 8 bases, the J end lost 1 base, and 15 bases lay between the germline ends. The germline V gene encodes CDR1 MNHNS and CDR2 SASEGT. CDR3 size: 14 residues. CDR3 sequence (DNA): TGTGCCAGCTATCGACAGGAAACGTCCTACGAGCAGTACTTC. It codes for CASYRQETSYEQYF.

The rearrangement uses TRBV7-6 and TRBJ2-7; D unclear. V lost 5 bases to trimming and J lost 0 bases, with 8 bases between them. CDR1 is SGHVS and CDR2 is FNYEAQ in the germline V gene. CDR3 size: 13 residues. CDR3 in DNA: TGTGCCAGCAGCCCCCTTAGCTCCTACGAGCAGTACTTC. Amino acids: CASSPLSSYEQYF.

The chain links TRBV2 to TRBJ2-7; 7 bases agree with TRBD1. The germline V gene encodes CDR1 SNHLY and CDR2 FYNNEI. The V and J ends lost 9 bases and 0 bases, in that order; junction bases with no gene match: 2. The CDR3 consists of 12 residues. The CDR3 loop reads CARRDSSYEQYF. Here the CDR3 DNA reads TGTGCCAGAAGGGACAGCTCCTACGAGCAGTACTTC.

The chain joins TRBV29-1 to TRBJ1-2; D not certain. The CDR3 covers 15 residues. Germline CDR1 SQVTM, CDR2 ANQGSEA. V dropped 3 bases and J dropped 1 base, with 15 bases sitting between them. CDR3 amino acids: CSVDYAEGGNYGYTF. In DNA form, the CDR3 reads TGCAGCGTTGACTACGCCGAGGGAGGTAACTATGGCTACACCTTC.

The rearrangement uses TRBV5-6 and TRBJ1-2; 8 nucleotides agree with TRBD1. This CDR3 has 16 amino acids. The V gene end was trimmed by 4 bases and the J gene end by 0 bases; junction bases not matched to a gene: 8. Germline values: CDR1 SGHDT, CDR2 YYEEEE. The CDR3 DNA reads TGTGCCAGCAGCCCAGGACAGGGTGTTGCTAACTATGGCTACACCTTC. Encoded protein: CASSPGQGVANYGYTF.

A remark on this clone: The conserved closing phenylalanine or tryptophan is absent in this CDR3, likely reflecting a read error. It is unclear where the CDR3 begins or ends on the DNA, so no DNA is shown, and the CDR3 is as TCRdb lists it. The V gene is TRBV6-1, the J gene TRBJ1-6. Germline V gives CDR1 MNHNS, CDR2 SASEGT. Ends included, the CDR3 has 15 residues. CDR3 protein: CASLRAGKIFGWAQS.

The rearrangement joins TRBV5-1 to TRBJ1-2; no reliable D call. Trimming stripped 1 base from V and 7 bases from J, with 20 bases between. There are 16 residues in the CDR3. Germline V gene data show CDR1 as SGHRS and CDR2 as YFSETQ. CDR3: CASSLLETPLQLGYTF. The CDR3 DNA is TGCGCCAGCAGCTTGTTGGAGACTCCCCTCCAGCTTGGCTACACCTTC.

CDR3 loop: CASSLQGDHSPLHF. In nucleotides, the CDR3 is TGTGCCAGCAGCCTACAGGGGGATCATTCACCCCTCCACTTT. The genes are TRBV7-2 and TRBJ1-6, with 8 bases lining up with TRBD1. This CDR3 contains 14 residues. V was pared by 5 bases and J by 8 bases, with 5 bases of the junction left unmatched. From germline, CDR1 is SGHTA and CDR2 FQGNSA.

The chain is built from TRBV5-6 and TRBJ1-2, with 7 bases matching TRBD1. CDR1 is SGHDT and CDR2 is YYEEEE in the germline V gene. V trimming: 0 bases; J trimming: 3 bases; junction bases outside the gene matches: 8. This CDR3 is 16 amino acids long. As DNA, the CDR3 is TGTGCCAGCAGCTTGGTCCCAGGGGGGCTCGACTATGGCTACACCTTC. Protein: CASSLVPGGLDYGYTF.

The chain combines TRBV9 with TRBJ2-1; D is ambiguous. Germline loops: CDR1 SGDLS, CDR2 YYNGEE. CDR3 size: 11 residues. The ends were cut back, 4 bases at V and 8 bases at J, with 7 bases in the middle. The CDR3 reads CASSFTHEQFF. For the CDR3, the DNA is TGTGCCAGCAGCTTCACACATGAGCAGTTCTTC.

V usage is TRBV6-4 and J usage is TRBJ2-3; D gene unclear. Trimming stripped 7 bases from V and 3 bases from J, with 11 bases between. The CDR3 loop spans 13 amino acids. CDR1 and CDR2 (germline): MRHNA, SNTAGT. For the CDR3, the DNA is TGTGCCAGCACCTTAATGAGGACAGATACGCAGTATTTT. It is translated as CASTLMRTDTQYF.

V usage is TRBV10-3 and J usage is TRBJ1-1; possible D gene TRBD1, 5 bases. CDR1 ENHRY and CDR2 SYGVKD come from the germline V gene. The CDR3 runs to 12 residues. Deletions cut 5 bases from V and 7 bases from J, with 11 bases between. CDR3 sequence: CAISPGTLEAFF. CDR3 in DNA: TGTGCCATCAGTCCCGGGACTCTTGAAGCTTTCTTT.

This chain uses TRBV7-6 with TRBJ1-5; the match to TRBD1 covers 7 bases. The J segment lost 0 bases and the V segment lost 5 bases, leaving 7 bases of the junction unmatched. The CDR3 has 16 amino acids. Germline assignment: CDR1 SGHVS and CDR2 FNYEAQ. This CDR3 reads CASSPGTEYSNQPQHF. For the CDR3, the DNA is TGTGCCAGCAGCCCGGGGACAGAATATAGCAATCAGCCCCAGCATTTT. The entire variable domain, with the rest obtained from reference TRBV7-6 and TRBJ1-5, is as follows: GAGVSQSPRYKVTKRGQDVALRCDPISGHVSLYWYRQALGQGPEFLTYFNYEAQQDKSGLPNDRFSAERPEGSISTLTIQRTEQRDSAMYRCASSPGTEYSNQPQHFGDGTRLSIL.

The CDR3 loop is CASSPQGGPVNTEAFF. CDR3 coding DNA: TGTGCCAGCAGCCCTCAGGGGGGACCCGTGAACACTGAAGCTTTCTTT. The chain has TRBV2 and TRBJ1-1, with 7 bases matching TRBD1. This CDR3 contains 16 residues. CDR1 and CDR2 from the germline V gene are SNHLY and FYNNEI. With 6 bases clipped from V and 0 bases from J, the junction kept 10 bases outside the gene matches.

The chain has TRBV6-1 and TRBJ2-1; tentative D call: TRBD2 (6 bases). Germline lookup yields CDR1 MNHNS and CDR2 SASEGT. CDR3 length: 13 amino acids. Trimming stripped 6 bases from V and 3 bases from J, with 9 bases between. The CDR3 nucleotides read TGTGCCAGCAGCGGGACTGGCTACAATGAGCAGTTCTTC. This codes for CASSGTGYNEQFF.

The chain links TRBV9 to TRBJ1-1; 7 bases are a match to TRBD1. The CDR3 spans 22 residues. Germline CDR1 is SGDLS and CDR2 is YYNGEE. V lost 4 bases, J lost 6 bases, and 33 bases stayed unmatched. The chain's CDR3 is CASSHGGGGHRGPPFRSAEAFF. DNA for the CDR3: TGTGCCAGCAGCCACGGCGGAGGGGGCCATCGCGGCCCGCCGTTCCGGAGTGCTGAAGCTTTCTTT. The whole variable domain, remainder taken from reference TRBV9 and TRBJ1-1, is DSGVTQTPKHLITATGQRVTLRCSPRSGDLSVYWYQQSLDQGLQFLIQYYNGEERAKGNILERFSAQQFPDLHSELNLSSLELGDSALYFCASSHGGGGHRGPPFRSAEAFFGQGTRLTVV.